Each of the 31 T cell receptor beta chains below was sequenced from the same sample in a study of T cells in Graves' hyperthyroidism and ophthalmopathy. Template material for amplifying TCR beta CDR3 regions consisted of RNA transcripts. The HTBI primer set drove a first-round RT-PCR of the TCR CDR3. One entry per CDR3 protein results from TCRdb running MiXCR on the multiplex PCR reads. The sample contains some 760,000 distinct CDR3 sequences, around 13% of which appear only once. Sequenced material: blood. The receptor source for this set is a woman aged 18 to 35 with Graves' hyperthyroidism.

The chain has TRBV28 and TRBJ1-2; TRBD1 aligns across 9 bases. Germline values: CDR1 MDHEN, CDR2 SYDVKM. J lost 5 bases, V lost 5 bases, and 6 bases had no gene match. This CDR3 spans 14 amino acids. The CDR3 spells CASSPRTGVYGYTF. CDR3 nucleotide sequence: TGTGCCAGCAGTCCTCGGACAGGGGTTTATGGCTACACCTTC.

This clonotype has just one count. This chain connects TRBV7-8 to TRBJ1-5; possible D gene TRBD1, 6 bases. CDR1 and CDR2 from the germline V gene are SGHVS and FQNEAQ. This CDR3 comprises 16 residues. Trimming removed 1 base from V and 2 bases from J, with 12 bases in between. CDR3 loop: CASSLEMRQGNQPQHF. In DNA, the CDR3 is TGTGCCAGCAGCTTAGAAATGAGACAGGGCAATCAGCCCCAGCATTTT.

This clonotype has a count of ten or more. The V gene is TRBV29-1, the J gene TRBJ2-7; D gene ambiguous. This CDR3 is built from 14 residues. Germline-derived CDR1 and CDR2 are SQVTM and ANQGSEA. The V gene lost 6 bases and the J gene lost 0 bases, with 15 bases spanning the gap. The DNA for the CDR3 is TGCAGCGTGCGCCTGAGCGTGAGCTCCTACGAGCAGTACTTC. It codes for CSVRLSVSSYEQYF.

This clonotype was counted ten times or more. The chain links TRBV11-2 to TRBJ2-1, with 10 bases matching TRBD2. Germline assignment: CDR1 SGHAT and CDR2 FQNNGV. V shed 3 bases, J shed 3 bases, and the junction held 5 bases outside the gene matches. The CDR3 is 16 amino acids. This chain's CDR3 is CASSLLAGVFYNEQFF. In DNA form, the CDR3 reads TGTGCCAGCAGCTTGCTAGCGGGGGTCTTCTACAATGAGCAGTTCTTC.

At least ten counts were recorded for this clonotype. The CDR3 loop is CASRSGGRETQYF. The DNA for the CDR3 is TGTGCCAGCAGGTCAGGGGGCCGGGAGACCCAGTACTTC. The chain couples TRBV12-3 or TRBV12-4 to TRBJ2-5; TRBD1 aligns across 8 bases. J was trimmed by 5 bases and V by 6 bases; bases with no gene match: 5. CDR3 length: 13 residues.

The genes are TRBV7-9 and TRBJ2-5; 10 bases are a match to TRBD2. There are 19 residues in the CDR3. Germline V gene lookup returns CDR1 SEHNR and CDR2 FQNEAQ (reference sequence). The V and J ends lost 10 bases and 2 bases, in that order; junction bases with no gene match: 22. CDR3 region: CATRIPPETGTSEQETQYF. The CDR3 region has the DNA TGTGCCACCCGAATCCCGCCAGAAACCGGGACTAGCGAACAAGAGACCCAGTACTTC.

This clonotype has at least ten counts. The V and J genes are TRBV18 and TRBJ2-2; 8 bases are a match to TRBD1. Germline assignment: CDR1 KGHSH and CDR2 LQKENI. This CDR3 is 16 amino acids long. V lost 6 bases and J lost 1; bases outside the gene matches: 7. CDR3 sequence reads: CASSPPGTGNTGELFF. CDR3 DNA: TGTGCCAGCTCCCCCCCCGGGACAGGGAACACCGGGGAGCTGTTTTTT.

This clonotype was counted ten times or more. The rearrangement links TRBV2 to TRBJ2-1, with unresolved D. CDR3 length: 14 residues. Trimming pared 8 bases from V and 5 bases from J, leaving 16 bases between. CDR1 is SNHLY and CDR2 is FYNNEI in the germline V gene. The CDR3 loop reads CASVLQSFNNEQFF. Written as DNA, the CDR3 is TGTGCCAGCGTACTACAATCCTTTAACAATGAGCAGTTCTTC.

This clonotype was observed many times. The chain couples TRBV20-1 to TRBJ1-1; D may be TRBD1 (5 bases). Trimming shortened V by 6 bases and J by 2 bases, and 13 bases separated the two germline ends. This CDR3 region has 13 residues. The germline CDR1 and CDR2 sequences are DFQATT and SNEGSKA (reference sequence). Here the CDR3 DNA reads TGCAGTGCCACCCGGGGACTTAACACTGAAGCTTTCTTT. The encoded protein is CSATRGLNTEAFF.

This clonotype has ten or more counts. The chain employs TRBV28 and TRBJ1-3; TRBD1 aligns across 8 bases. CDR1 is MDHEN and CDR2 is SYDVKM in the germline V gene. The CDR3 runs 14 residues. Unmatched junction bases numbered 0, after V lost 5 bases and J lost 0 bases. Here the CDR3 reads CASSTGGSGNTIYF. In nucleotides, the CDR3 is TGTGCCAGCAGTACAGGGGGCTCTGGAAACACCATATATTTT.

The V call is TRBV6-1, the J call TRBJ2-3; D tentatively reads TRBD1 or TRBD2 (5 bases each). Trimming removed 6 bases at V and 0 bases at J, with 10 bases between. Per the germline V gene, CDR1 is MNHNS and CDR2 is SASEGT. This CDR3 has 14 residues. CDR3 nucleotide sequence: TGTGCCAGCAGAAAGGGGAGAAGCACAGATACGCAGTATTTT. Its translation: CASRKGRSTDTQYF.

This chain uses TRBV18 with TRBJ1-2, with D tentatively TRBD1 (6 bases). Trimming cost V 6 bases and J 8 bases, with 19 bases left between them. CDR3 size: 14 residues. From germline, CDR1 is KGHSH and CDR2 LQKENI. CDR3 in amino acids: CASSGDNLATGYTF. The CDR3 region has the DNA TGTGCCAGCTCGGGGGACAACCTTGCTACCGGCTACACCTTC. Variable domain in full (rest from reference TRBV18 and TRBJ1-2): NAGVMQNPRHLVRRRGQEARLRCSPMKGHSHVYWYRQLPEEGLKFMVYLQKENIIDESGMPKERFSAEFPKEGPSILRIQQVVRGDSAAYFCASSGDNLATGYTFGSGTRLTVV.

Ten or more counts support this clonotype. The chain uses TRBV14 and TRBJ2-3, with 8 bases identical to TRBD2. Per the germline V gene, CDR1 is SGHDN and CDR2 is FVKESK. The ends lost 3 bases at V and 2 bases at J; junction bases unmatched: 19. The CDR3 contains 20 residues. CDR3 in DNA: TGTGCCAGCAGCCATGGAATTGCGGGAGGCCGCCTAGGGTACACAGATACGCAGTATTTT. Protein: CASSHGIAGGRLGYTDTQYF.

CDR3 nucleotides: TGTGCCAGCTCACCGGGGGGGCCGTCAAAGCCCCAGCATTTT. Translation: CASSPGGPSKPQHF. The chain recombines TRBV18 with TRBJ1-5; maybe TRBD1 (6 bases). The CDR3 spans 14 residues. Trimming stripped 3 bases from V and 8 bases from J, with 14 bases between. Looked up from germline, CDR1 is KGHSH and CDR2 is LQKENI. The whole variable domain, remainder taken from reference TRBV18 and TRBJ1-5, is NAGVMQNPRHLVRRRGQEARLRCSPMKGHSHVYWYRQLPEEGLKFMVYLQKENIIDESGMPKERFSAEFPKEGPSILRIQQVVRGDSAAYFCASSPGGPSKPQHFGDGTRLSIL.

This clonotype was seen many times. V usage is TRBV6-1 and J usage is TRBJ2-7; TRBD2 matches 13 bases. The CDR3 is 16 residues long. CDR1 and CDR2 (germline): MNHNS, SASEGT. J was trimmed by 3 bases and V by 6 bases; bases with no gene match: 8. This CDR3 is CASSEPGLAGNYEQYF. CDR3 DNA sequence: TGTGCCAGCAGCGAACCGGGACTAGCGGGGAACTACGAGCAGTACTTC.

This clonotype was seen a handful of times. V gene TRBV4-1 combines with J gene TRBJ2-3; TRBD2 agrees at 8 bases. The germline gives CDR1 MGHRA, CDR2 YSYEKL. The J segment lost 4 bases and the V segment lost 7 bases, leaving 7 bases of the junction unmatched. There are 14 residues in the CDR3. CDR3 amino acids: CASNPGLAPDTQYF. The CDR3 nucleotides are TGCGCCAGCAATCCCGGACTAGCCCCAGATACGCAGTATTTT.

The rearrangement uses TRBV28 and TRBJ2-7, with 7 bases that match TRBD1. This CDR3 has 15 residues. CDR1 is MDHEN and CDR2 is SYDVKM in the germline V gene. Trimming at V came to 4 bases and at J to 3 bases, leaving 9 bases not matched to a gene. CDR3 in amino acids: CASSWTPGQNYEQYF. CDR3 sequence (DNA): TGTGCCAGCAGTTGGACCCCGGGACAGAACTACGAGCAGTACTTC.

This clonotype was seen a handful of times. The V call is TRBV28, the J call TRBJ1-1; no definite D call. The CDR3 sequence is 10 residues long. V lost 7 bases to trimming and J lost 12 bases, with 12 bases between them. The germline gives CDR1 MDHEN, CDR2 SYDVKM. This CDR3 reads CASKPPHTFF. The CDR3 region has the DNA TGTGCCAGCAAACCCCCTCATACTTTCTTT.

The rearrangement links TRBV11-2 to TRBJ2-3, with unresolved D. Germline CDR1 reads SGHAT; CDR2 reads FQNNGV. V was clipped by 2 bases and J by 0 bases, with 12 bases between them. CDR3 length: 16 amino acids. The CDR3 coding sequence is TGTGCCAGCAGCTTATTCGGCCGGCCTAGCACAGATACGCAGTATTTT. Its translation is CASSLFGRPSTDTQYF.

This clonotype has ten or more counts. The chain has TRBV7-2 and TRBJ2-7, with TRBD2 matching over 15 bases. The germline CDR1 and CDR2 sequences are SGHTA and FQGNSA. The length of the CDR3 is 19 residues. The V segment lost 2 bases and the J segment 2 bases; nucleotides outside the gene matches: 10. CDR3 residues: CASSLKFQGLAGGAYEQYF. The CDR3 DNA follows: TGTGCCAGCAGCTTAAAATTCCAAGGACTAGCGGGAGGGGCCTACGAGCAGTACTTC. Filled out from reference TRBV7-2 and TRBJ2-7, the complete variable domain reads GAGVSQSPSNKVTEKGKDVELRCDPISGHTALYWYRQSLGQGLEFLIYFQGNSAPDKSGLPSDRFSAERTGGSVSTLTIQRTQQEDSAVYLCASSLKFQGLAGGAYEQYFGPGTRLTVT.

This sequence joins TRBV20-1 and TRBJ2-7, with D perhaps TRBD2 (5 bases). Germline CDR1 and CDR2: DFQATT and SNEGSKA (reference sequence). CDR3 length: 14 residues. Trimming shortened V by 1 base and J by 2 bases, and 12 bases separated the two germline ends. The CDR3 DNA reads as TGCAGTGCTAGAGGGCAAGAGGGTGCCTACGAGCAGTACTTC. As protein: CSARGQEGAYEQYF.

This clonotype was detected a few times. The rearrangement links TRBV28 to TRBJ2-1; D may be TRBD1 or TRBD2 (5 bases each). CDR3 size: 16 residues. Per germline, CDR1 MDHEN and CDR2 SYDVKM. V lost 5 bases and J 2 bases, leaving 16 bases between the germline ends. CDR3 sequence: CASSASPRGPYNEQFF. The CDR3 bases are TGTGCCAGCAGTGCCTCCCCCCGGGGCCCCTACAATGAGCAGTTCTTC.

This clonotype has more than one count but fewer than ten. This rearrangement joins TRBV20-1 to TRBJ1-5, with D perhaps TRBD1 (5 bases). Between the trimmed V and J ends, which lost 5 bases and 5 bases, there was a span of 16 bases. CDR1 is DFQATT, CDR2 SNEGSKA, per germline (reference sequence). The CDR3 sequence is 14 residues long. CDR3 region: CSAFAQGKDQPQHF. DNA for the CDR3: TGCAGTGCTTTCGCCCAGGGAAAGGATCAGCCCCAGCATTTT.

This clonotype came up a few times. The rearrangement uses TRBV30 and TRBJ2-2, with 11 bases lining up with TRBD2. V trimming: 1 base; J trimming: 7 bases; junction bases outside the gene matches: 5. The CDR3 contains 15 residues. Germline lookup yields CDR1 GTSNPN and CDR2 SVGIG (reference sequence). Written as DNA, the CDR3 is TGTGCCTGGAGTGAATGGACTAGCGGGCTCGGGGAGCTGTTTTTT. Translated, it gives CAWSEWTSGLGELFF.

This rearrangement joins TRBV30 to TRBJ2-7; 9 bases agree with TRBD1. J was trimmed by 2 bases and V by 2 bases; bases with no gene match: 10. Per germline, CDR1 GTSNPN and CDR2 SVGIG (reference sequence). This CDR3 is built from 16 residues. CDR3: CAWSFMGQGGTYEQYF. CDR3 bases: TGTGCCTGGAGTTTCATGGGACAGGGAGGCACCTACGAGCAGTACTTC. Using reference TRBV30 and TRBJ2-7 for the parts outside the CDR3, the full variable domain is SQTIHQWPATLVQPVGSPLSLECTVEGTSNPNLYWYRQAAGRGLQLLFYSVGIGQISSEVPQNLSASRPQDRQFILSSKKLLLSDSGFYLCAWSFMGQGGTYEQYFGPGTRLTVT.

This clonotype was detected many times. V usage is TRBV2 and J usage is TRBJ1-1; possibly TRBD1 for D (5 bases). CDR3 size: 15 residues. V lost 3 bases and J lost 0, with 11 bases in between. From germline, CDR1 is SNHLY and CDR2 FYNNEI. The CDR3: CASSDRLGVNTEAFF. CDR3 DNA: TGTGCCAGCAGTGATAGGCTGGGGGTGAACACTGAAGCTTTCTTT.

In this sample, this clonotype turned up a few times. This chain joins TRBV30 and TRBJ1-2, with no clear D. CDR3 length equals 13 residues. The germline V and J ends were trimmed by 0 bases and 4 bases, with 9 bases remaining between them. CDR1 GTSNPN and CDR2 SVGIG come from the germline V gene (reference sequence). CDR3 residues: CAWSVGQIYGYTF. The CDR3, as DNA: TGTGCCTGGAGTGTAGGCCAGATCTATGGCTACACCTTC.

This clonotype was observed at least ten times. The chain recombines TRBV6-5 with TRBJ1-1; D is undetermined. The CDR3 runs to 17 residues. V was pared by 0 bases and J by 1 base, with 15 bases between. Germline V gene sequence: CDR1 MNHEY, CDR2 SVGAGI. In nucleotides, the CDR3 is TGTGCCAGCAGTTACTCGAAACAGAAGGCAGCGAACACTGAAGCTTTCTTT. Residues: CASSYSKQKAANTEAFF.

This clonotype was recorded a few times. The gene calls are TRBV11-3 and TRBJ1-1; no definite D call. The germline V gene encodes CDR1 SGHNT and CDR2 YENEEA. The CDR3 consists of 16 residues. V shed 1 base and J shed 4 bases, with 16 bases lying between them. The CDR3 DNA is TGTGCCAGCAGCTTAGGGAGTTTCAATTTAACCACTGAAGCTTTCTTT. Its translation is CASSLGSFNLTTEAFF.

This clonotype was found many times. This chain connects TRBV20-1 to TRBJ2-7, with TRBD2 matching over 7 bases. The length of the CDR3 is 12 residues. Germline V gene sequence: CDR1 DFQATT, CDR2 SNEGSKA (reference sequence). V lost 6 bases to trimming and J lost 2 bases; unmatched junction nucleotides: 4. The DNA for the CDR3 is TGCAGTGCCCGGACTAGTCCCTACGAGCAGTACTTC. It yields the protein CSARTSPYEQYF.

The J gene is TRBJ2-7, the V gene TRBV20-1; TRBD2 matches at 10 bases. CDR1 and CDR2 (germline): DFQATT, SNEGSKA (reference sequence). Trimming cost V 3 bases and J 3 bases; bases outside gene matches: 5. The CDR3 is 14 amino acids. The CDR3, as DNA: TGCAGTGCTAGGAGGGGGACTAGCGTCTACGAGCAGTACTTC. Its translation is CSARRGTSVYEQYF.